The 24 T cell receptor beta chains in this list originate from one sample, sequenced in a study of blood T cell repertoires in COVID-19. Clones were sequenced by immunoSEQ multiplex PCR, and TCRdb holds only the in-frame ones, with some missing. This repertoire shows some 31,000 clones, 85% found once; its top ten account for more than 12%. Material for sequencing was peripheral blood. These receptor sequences come from a human donor with acute or convalescent COVID-19. The donor label of this sample is uncertain.

The chain joins TRBV3-1 (or the pseudogene TRBV3-2) to TRBJ1-6; D gene uncertain. The CDR3 is made up of 13 amino acids. V was clipped by 1 base and J by 11 bases, with 9 bases between them. The germline gives CDR1 LGHDT, CDR2 YNNKEL (reference sequence). CDR3 protein: CASSQGPITPLHF. Here the CDR3 DNA reads TGTGCCAGCAGCCAAGGGCCAATCACACCCCTCCACTTT.

The gene calls are TRBV14 and TRBJ1-1, with D hard to call. CDR1 is SGHDN, CDR2 FVKESK, per germline. The V end was cut by 4 bases, the J end by 8 bases, with 11 bases between. The CDR3 covers 12 residues. The CDR3 region is CASSPSRWEAFF. DNA of the CDR3: TGTGCCAGCAGCCCCTCTAGGTGGGAAGCTTTCTTT.

The chain joins TRBV28 to TRBJ1-1, with 7 positions matching TRBD1. The V and J ends lost 1 base and 4 bases, in that order; junction bases with no gene match: 3. Germline assignment: CDR1 MDHEN and CDR2 SYDVKM. The length of the CDR3 is 14 residues. In DNA form, the CDR3 reads TGTGCCAGCAGTTTATTTTCAGGGGGCACTGAAGCTTTCTTT. It translates to CASSLFSGGTEAFF.

The chain recombines TRBV5-6 with TRBJ2-7, with TRBD1 as a possible D gene (5 bases). V shed 1 base and J shed 2 bases, with 13 bases lying between them. The CDR3 runs 15 residues. Germline assignment: CDR1 SGHDT and CDR2 YYEEEE. The CDR3 spells CASSLPPGPPYEQYF. The CDR3 DNA reads as TGTGCCAGCAGCTTGCCCCCAGGGCCCCCCTACGAGCAGTACTTC.

The chain couples TRBV7-9 to TRBJ1-1, with 8 bases identical to TRBD1. Germline CDR1 is SEHNR and CDR2 is FQNEAQ (reference sequence). Trimming cost V 4 bases and J 1 base; bases outside gene matches: 2. This CDR3 has 14 residues. DNA of the CDR3: TGTGCCAGCAGCTGGACAGGGACGAACACTGAAGCTTTCTTT. This codes for CASSWTGTNTEAFF. The whole variable domain, filled in from reference TRBV7-9 and TRBJ1-1, reads DTGVSQNPRHKITKRGQNVTFRCDPISEHNRLYWYRQTLGQGPEFLTYFQNEAQLEKSRLLSDRFSAERPKGSFSTLEIQRTEQGDSAMYLCASSWTGTNTEAFFGQGTRLTVV.

The chain uses TRBV18 and TRBJ2-1; 11 nucleotides align to TRBD2. The germline gives CDR1 KGHSH, CDR2 LQKENI. The CDR3 has 16 residues. Trimming removed 2 bases from V and 8 bases from J; junction bases left unmatched: 8. In nucleotides, the CDR3 is TGTGCCAGCTCACCAAGTAGCGGGAGGGCCTGGGATGAGCAGTTCTTC. This translates into CASSPSSGRAWDEQFF.

V usage is TRBV11-3 and J usage is TRBJ1-2; D is unresolved. CDR1 is SGHNT and CDR2 is YENEEA in the germline V gene. The V end was cut by 5 bases, the J end by 9 bases, with 13 bases between. The CDR3 extends over 12 amino acids. The chain's CDR3 is CASSLRRSSYTF. As DNA, the CDR3 is TGTGCCAGCAGCCTACGGCGGTCCAGCTACACCTTC.

The chain employs TRBV28 and TRBJ1-5; a weak D match, TRBD1 (5 bases). CDR1 MDHEN and CDR2 SYDVKM come from the germline V gene. The CDR3 loop spans 16 amino acids. V was clipped by 5 bases and J by 3 bases, with 17 bases between them. The CDR3: CASSTGAGRYNQPQHF. The CDR3 coding sequence is TGTGCCAGCAGTACCGGGGCGGGAAGATACAATCAGCCCCAGCATTTT. The variable domain in full, completed from reference TRBV28 and TRBJ1-5, reads DVKVTQSSRYLVKRTGEKVFLECVQDMDHENMFWYRQDPGLGLRLIYFSYDVKMKEKGDIPEGYSVSREKKERFSLILESASTNQTSMYLCASSTGAGRYNQPQHFGDGTRLSIL.

This clone occurred a few times. This rearrangement joins TRBV3-1 (or the pseudogene TRBV3-2) to TRBJ2-1; possibly TRBD2 for D (5 bases). The germline V gene encodes CDR1 LGHDT and CDR2 YNNKEL (reference sequence). Trimming took off 3 bases at V and 6 bases at J, with 12 bases between the two ends. The CDR3 spans 14 residues. The CDR3 coding sequence is TGTGCCAGCAGCCACAGGCTAGCCACCAATGAGCAGTTCTTC. Translating gives CASSHRLATNEQFF.

CDR3: CASSASGQGGEGYTF. The CDR3 DNA is TGTGCCAGCAGTGCCTCGGGACAGGGGGGTGAAGGCTACACCTTC. V is TRBV2 and J is TRBJ1-2; 11 nucleotides align to TRBD1. This CDR3 contains 15 residues. The ends lost 4 bases at V and 8 bases at J; junction bases unmatched: 9. Germline V lookup: CDR1 SNHLY, CDR2 FYNNEI.

V and J are TRBV7-9 and TRBJ2-5; TRBD2 is a possible D gene (6 bases). V was pared by 5 bases and J by 14 bases, with 18 bases between. Germline loops: CDR1 SEHNR, CDR2 FQNEAQ (reference sequence). The CDR3 sequence is 12 residues long. The CDR3 loop is CASSPGTSTTYF. CDR3 in DNA: TGTGCCAGCAGCCCGGGGACTTCCACGACCTACTTC.

This clone showed up just once. The chain couples TRBV11-3 to TRBJ1-5; possible D gene TRBD1, 5 bases. Between the trimmed V and J ends, which lost 0 bases and 0 bases, there was a span of 21 bases. The CDR3 totals 20 residues. Per germline, CDR1 SGHNT and CDR2 YENEEA. CDR3 residues: CASSLDPRWGRLCSNQPQHF. Written as DNA, the CDR3 is TGTGCCAGCAGCTTAGATCCTCGATGGGGCAGACTTTGTAGCAATCAGCCCCAGCATTTT.

The CDR3 sequence: CASSLEGPSGGEKLFF. The CDR3 bases are TGTGCCAGCAGTTTAGAAGGACCCTCCGGAGGTGAAAAACTGTTTTTT. This chain connects TRBV6-2 or TRBV6-3 to TRBJ1-4; no firm D call. Germline-derived CDR1 and CDR2 are MNHEY and SVGEGT. V shed 4 bases and J shed 7 bases, with 19 bases lying between them. The CDR3 is 16 residues long.

The V gene is TRBV5-1, the J gene TRBJ2-7, with D tentatively TRBD1 (8 bases). Trimming took off 4 bases at V and 3 bases at J, with 20 bases between the two ends. CDR1 and CDR2 (germline): SGHRS, YFSETQ. The length of the CDR3 is 16 residues. The chain's CDR3 is CASSQATGGDYYEQYF. CDR3 coding DNA: TGCGCCAGCAGCCAGGCCACAGGGGGGGACTACTACGAGCAGTACTTC.

The table lists this clone with a count of one. The V and J genes are TRBV11-3 and TRBJ2-7; D not resolved. The V gene's germline CDR1 is SGHNT and CDR2 YENEEA. V dropped 2 bases and J dropped 0 bases, with 20 bases sitting between them. There are 18 residues in the CDR3. CDR3 amino acids: CASSLPVWAPVGSYEQYF. CDR3 sequence (DNA): TGTGCCAGCAGCTTACCGGTGTGGGCCCCAGTGGGCTCCTACGAGCAGTACTTC.

This clone appeared once. The chain couples TRBV3-1 (or the pseudogene TRBV3-2) to TRBJ1-1; TRBD1 aligns across 7 bases. The CDR3 contains 14 residues. V was clipped by 7 bases and J by 4 bases; unmatched bases: 9. Germline lookup yields CDR1 LGHDT and CDR2 YNNKEL (reference sequence). The CDR3 region is CASTLARGSTEAFF. The CDR3 DNA is TGTGCCAGCACCCTCGCCAGGGGGAGCACTGAAGCTTTCTTT.

The chain couples TRBV7-9 to TRBJ1-1; D not resolved. V was pared by 8 bases and J by 4 bases, with 20 bases between. Per germline, CDR1 SEHNR and CDR2 FQNEAQ (reference sequence). This CDR3 spans 15 amino acids. In DNA, the CDR3 is TGTGCCAGCCCCGCCGAGTCCCAGGTGAGCACTGAAGCTTTCTTT. As protein: CASPAESQVSTEAFF.

V usage is TRBV27 and J usage is TRBJ1-1; 8 bases are shared with TRBD1. The V segment lost 1 base and the J segment 3 bases; nucleotides outside the gene matches: 10. The CDR3 has 17 residues. Germline CDR1 reads MNHEY; CDR2 reads SMNVEV (reference sequence). The CDR3: CASSLLRTGRSDTEAFF. The CDR3 bases are TGTGCCAGCAGTTTATTAAGGACAGGGCGGTCGGACACTGAAGCTTTCTTT.

This clone was seen only a few times. The chain links TRBV5-1 to TRBJ2-2, with a weak D call TRBD1 (6 bases). V was shortened by 6 bases and J by 3 bases, with 15 bases between the two germline ends. The CDR3 has 15 residues. Germline CDR1 is SGHRS and CDR2 is YFSETQ. This CDR3 reads CASTSTGLDTGELFF. For the CDR3, the DNA is TGCGCCAGCACCTCCACAGGGTTAGACACCGGGGAGCTGTTTTTT.

The gene calls are TRBV3-1 (or the pseudogene TRBV3-2) and TRBJ1-2, with 7 bases that match TRBD1. The CDR3 runs 18 residues. V lost 2 bases, J lost 5 bases, and 17 bases stayed unmatched. Germline-derived CDR1 and CDR2 are LGHDT and YNNKEL (reference sequence). CDR3 DNA: TGTGCCAGCAGCCAAACGAGGGGGCGAAGAGGTAGTGAATATGGCTACACCTTC. This translates into CASSQTRGRRGSEYGYTF.

The V and J genes are TRBV19 and TRBJ1-6, with TRBD1 matching 11 bases. V was pared by 4 bases and J by 9 bases, with 11 bases of the junction left unmatched. CDR3 size: 17 residues. CDR1 LNHDA and CDR2 SQIVND come from the germline V gene (reference sequence). In DNA form, the CDR3 reads TGTGCCAGTAGTAGAAACGCGGGACAGGGGGGCGTTTCACCCCTCCACTTT. Amino acid sequence: CASSRNAGQGGVSPLHF.

The CDR3 bases are TGTGCCAGCTCACCGAGTATTACCGGGGAGCTGTTTTTT. Its protein product is CASSPSITGELFF. V gene TRBV18 combines with J gene TRBJ2-2; D gene unclear. This CDR3 has 13 amino acids. CDR1 and CDR2 (germline): KGHSH, LQKENI. With 3 bases removed from V and 5 bases from J, the gap between germline ends came to 7 bases.

The chain links TRBV30 to TRBJ1-5; 10 bases line up with TRBD1. CDR3 length: 14 amino acids. V dropped 3 bases and J dropped 7; count of bases not matched to a gene: 6. The germline gives CDR1 GTSNPN, CDR2 SVGIG (reference sequence). CDR3 loop: CAWSPDRGRQPQHF. The CDR3 DNA sequence: TGTGCCTGGAGCCCGGACAGGGGGAGGCAGCCCCAGCATTTT.

The chain employs TRBV29-1 and TRBJ1-5; 11 bases map to TRBD1. V trimming: 6 bases; J trimming: 11 bases; junction bases outside the gene matches: 9. The CDR3 sequence is 13 residues long. CDR1 and CDR2 from the germline V gene are SQVTM and ANQGSEA. This chain's CDR3 is CSVHPGQGESQHF. The CDR3, as DNA: TGCAGCGTCCATCCGGGACAGGGGGAGTCCCAGCATTTT.